A single sample is the source of the 27 T cell receptor beta chains below, sequenced in a study of T cells after yellow fever vaccination. TCRdb reanalysed the 5' RACE reads using MiXCR and keeps one entry per CDR3 protein. Among hundreds of thousands of distinct CDR3 sequences listed, around 20% were seen once. The sample in question was PBMCs, obtained before the yellow fever booster vaccination. The source is a man aged 18 to 29 who received the YFV17D yellow fever vaccine.

This clonotype was recorded a few times. The genes are TRBV7-8 and TRBJ1-2; TRBD1 aligns across 8 bases. This CDR3 is built from 16 residues. After removal of 2 bases from V and 8 bases from J, the junction contained 13 bases not matched to a gene. Germline CDR1 SGHVS, CDR2 FQNEAQ. CDR3 sequence (DNA): TGTGCCAGCAGCTTATCCCACCCGGACAGGGTGGAAGGCTACACCTTC. Its protein product is CASSLSHPDRVEGYTF.

This chain uses TRBV7-9 with TRBJ2-3; TRBD1 might be the D (6 bases). V shed 0 bases and J shed 4 bases, with 14 bases lying between them. This CDR3 region has 16 residues. Germline lookup yields CDR1 SEHNR and CDR2 FQNEAQ (reference sequence). CDR3 protein: CASSLAGEQGPDTQYF. CDR3 DNA sequence: TGTGCCAGCAGCTTAGCTGGGGAACAGGGTCCAGATACGCAGTATTTT.

The DNA for the CDR3 is TGTGCCAGCAGCTTGGATTGGGCTGACAGCTATGGCTACACCTTC. This sequence encodes CASSLDWADSYGYTF. The chain combines TRBV5-6 with TRBJ1-2; the D gene is possibly TRBD1 (5 bases). Trimming took 0 bases from V and 4 from J, leaving 13 bases between them. Germline V gene lookup returns CDR1 SGHDT and CDR2 YYEEEE. This CDR3 comprises 15 residues.

This clonotype showed up just a few times. This sequence joins TRBV4-1 and TRBJ1-2; no definite D call. The CDR3 consists of 15 residues. The germline V gene encodes CDR1 MGHRA and CDR2 YSYEKL. V was pared by 0 bases and J by 2 bases, with 10 bases between. CDR3 sequence: CASSQDTARNYGYTF. CDR3 nucleotide sequence: TGCGCCAGCAGCCAAGATACGGCCAGGAACTATGGCTACACCTTC.

This chain links TRBV20-1 with TRBJ2-3, with D possibly being TRBD2 (6 bases). Trimming shortened V by 0 bases and J by 6 bases, and 10 bases separated the two germline ends. This CDR3 is built from 13 residues. CDR1 is DFQATT and CDR2 is SNEGSKA in the germline V gene (reference sequence). The CDR3 DNA sequence: TGCAGTGCTAGAGATTTAGCGGCGGATACGCAGTATTTT. Amino acid sequence: CSARDLAADTQYF.

V gene TRBV5-1 combines with J gene TRBJ1-1; possible D gene TRBD1, 5 bases. Germline V gene lookup returns CDR1 SGHRS and CDR2 YFSETQ. Trimming shortened V by 0 bases and J by 7 bases, and 7 bases separated the two germline ends. This CDR3 comprises 12 residues. The CDR3 region is CASSLGQGEAFF. The CDR3 DNA sequence: TGCGCCAGCAGCTTGGGGCAGGGTGAAGCTTTCTTT.

This clonotype was detected ten times or more. The CDR3 nucleotides read TGCGCCAGCAGCGGAGACGGGTTCAGAGAGGCAGATACGCAGTATTTT. It encodes CASSGDGFREADTQYF. The gene calls are TRBV4-1 and TRBJ2-3, with no clear D. The V end was cut by 5 bases, the J end by 4 bases, with 19 bases between. CDR1 MGHRA and CDR2 YSYEKL come from the germline V gene. The CDR3 has 16 amino acids.

V and J are TRBV5-1 and TRBJ2-7; 10 bases fit TRBD2. This CDR3 contains 18 residues. Germline trimming cut 1 base from V and 4 bases from J; bases unmatched to any gene: 14. Germline CDR1 reads SGHRS; CDR2 reads YFSETQ. Here the CDR3 DNA reads TGCGCCAGCAGCTTGTCGTCTGGTCAGCCTAGCGGGGGTTACGAGCAGTACTTC. Translation: CASSLSSGQPSGGYEQYF.

The gene calls are TRBV5-4 and TRBJ2-3; 10 bases map to TRBD2. The CDR3 length is 16 residues. Germline trimming cut 0 bases from V and 4 bases from J; bases unmatched to any gene: 5. Germline CDR1 is SGHNT and CDR2 is YYREEE (reference sequence). The chain's CDR3 is CASSLVVAGGADTQYF. As DNA, the CDR3 is TGTGCCAGCAGCTTGGTGGTAGCGGGGGGCGCAGATACGCAGTATTTT.

The chain joins TRBV5-1 to TRBJ2-1; 8 bases map to TRBD1. Unmatched junction bases numbered 7, after V lost 4 bases and J lost 4 bases. CDR3 length: 15 amino acids. The germline CDR1 and CDR2 sequences are SGHRS and YFSETQ. CDR3 nucleotide sequence: TGCGCCAGCAGCGCCGGCGGGACAGGTTACAATGAGCAGTTCTTC. Encoded protein: CASSAGGTGYNEQFF.

The chain couples TRBV2 to TRBJ2-5; D not resolved. V lost 6 bases and J lost 5, with 7 bases in between. CDR1 and CDR2 (germline): SNHLY, FYNNEI. This CDR3 is 11 amino acids long. The CDR3 protein is CASRVFETQYF. The CDR3, as DNA: TGTGCCAGCAGGGTCTTCGAGACCCAGTACTTC.

This rearrangement joins TRBV7-9 to TRBJ2-3; tentative D call: TRBD2 (5 bases). Trimming took 10 bases from V and 2 from J, leaving 16 bases between them. Germline values: CDR1 SEHNR, CDR2 FQNEAQ (reference sequence). The CDR3 is 14 amino acids. The CDR3 sequence: CAIEGSIVTDTQYF. The CDR3 DNA follows: TGTGCCATCGAGGGATCTATCGTCACAGATACGCAGTATTTT.

In this sample, this clonotype turned up a few times. This chain connects TRBV7-2 to TRBJ2-7; no clear D. V lost 2 bases to trimming and J lost 2 bases, with 7 bases between them. CDR3 size: 13 residues. Germline assignment: CDR1 SGHTA and CDR2 FQGNSA. CDR3 protein: CASSLHSPYEQYF. In DNA form, the CDR3 reads TGTGCCAGCAGCTTACACAGTCCCTACGAGCAGTACTTC.

This chain uses TRBV7-6 with TRBJ1-6; 10 bases map to TRBD1. V dropped 5 bases and J dropped 13; count of bases not matched to a gene: 14. The CDR3 has 16 amino acids. The germline V gene encodes CDR1 SGHVS and CDR2 FNYEAQ. CDR3 residues: CASSELGQGRNMPLHF. In DNA form, the CDR3 reads TGTGCCAGCAGCGAATTGGGACAGGGGAGGAATATGCCCCTCCACTTT.

This chain uses TRBV4-3 with TRBJ2-3, with D possibly matching TRBD2 (7 bases). CDR1 is LGHNA, CDR2 YSLEER, per germline. V gave up 0 bases and J gave up 2 bases, with 12 bases separating them. The CDR3 contains 16 residues. The CDR3 region is CASSQDARGATDTQYF. CDR3 in DNA: TGCGCCAGCAGCCAAGACGCACGGGGGGCCACAGATACGCAGTATTTT.

This clonotype appeared a few times. The genes are TRBV11-1 and TRBJ2-2, with TRBD2 as a possible D gene (6 bases). Trimming stripped 5 bases from V and 6 bases from J, with 22 bases between. The length of the CDR3 is 17 residues. The V gene's germline CDR1 is SGHAT and CDR2 FQDESV (reference sequence). The CDR3 loop reads CASSHPRGGELAGELFF. The CDR3 DNA reads TGTGCCAGCAGCCATCCGAGGGGAGGAGAGTTGGCCGGGGAGCTGTTTTTT.

The chain carries TRBV12-3 or TRBV12-4 and TRBJ1-6; TRBD1 agrees at 8 bases. The junction had 5 bases not matched to a gene; V was cut back by 6 bases and J by 7 bases. The CDR3 has 14 residues. Written as DNA, the CDR3 is TGTGCCAGCAGCAGCTACAGGGGGAATTCACCCCTCCACTTT. It codes for CASSSYRGNSPLHF.

This clonotype was seen only a few times. The CDR3 sequence: CASSYVKGKRTQYF. CDR3 coding DNA: TGTGCCAGCAGTTATGTCAAGGGGAAGAGGACCCAGTACTTC. The gene calls are TRBV6-5 and TRBJ2-5; TRBD1 might be the D (5 bases). Per the germline V gene, CDR1 is MNHEY and CDR2 is SVGAGI. Trimming shortened V by 3 bases and J by 7 bases, and 15 bases separated the two germline ends. The CDR3 covers 14 residues.

This clonotype was seen only a few times. CDR3 bases: TGTGCCAGCTCACCAGCCGGGACCTACAATGAGCAGTTCTTC. Amino acids: CASSPAGTYNEQFF. This chain uses TRBV18 with TRBJ2-1; D perhaps matches TRBD2 (5 bases). The CDR3 is 14 residues long. V was shortened by 2 bases and J by 2 bases, with 7 bases between the two germline ends. Germline CDR1 and CDR2: KGHSH and LQKENI.

The rearrangement uses TRBV4-3 and TRBJ1-1; TRBD1 matches at 7 bases. The V gene's germline CDR1 is LGHNA and CDR2 YSLEER. The CDR3 covers 15 residues. With 0 bases clipped from V and 4 bases from J, the junction kept 5 bases outside the gene matches. Written as DNA, the CDR3 is TGCGCCAGCAGCCAAGATAAGGCAGGGGGCACTGAAGCTTTCTTT. Protein sequence: CASSQDKAGGTEAFF.

This clonotype was detected ten times or more. V is TRBV29-1 and J is TRBJ2-4; TRBD1 aligns across 9 bases. Germline V CDR1 and CDR2: SQVTM, ANQGSEA. The V segment lost 6 bases and the J segment 6 bases; nucleotides outside the gene matches: 6. This CDR3 region has 13 residues. CDR3 nucleotide sequence: TGCAGCGTCGACCTGACAGGGGGAAACATTCAGTACTTC. It is translated as CSVDLTGGNIQYF.

This clonotype occurred a few times. J is TRBJ2-4 and V is TRBV4-3; 7 bases agree with TRBD1. CDR1 is LGHNA and CDR2 is YSLEER in the germline V gene. The CDR3 covers 14 residues. V gave up 0 bases and J gave up 8 bases; unmatched junction bases: 4. This CDR3 reads CASSQDRGLDIQYF. The CDR3 DNA is TGCGCCAGCAGCCAAGATAGGGGGCTCGACATTCAGTACTTC.

The sample holds many counts of this clonotype. The genes are TRBV5-6 and TRBJ1-1; 8 bases line up with TRBD1. The CDR3 is 17 residues long. Per germline, CDR1 SGHDT and CDR2 YYEEEE. After removal of 6 bases from V and 0 bases from J, the junction contained 13 bases not matched to a gene. CDR3 in amino acids: CASIRTGSYRMNTEAFF. CDR3 nucleotide sequence: TGTGCCAGCATCCGGACAGGGTCATATAGGATGAACACTGAAGCTTTCTTT.

This clonotype has ten or more counts. V usage is TRBV4-1 and J usage is TRBJ2-1; the D gene is possibly TRBD1 (6 bases). CDR1 and CDR2 from the germline V gene are MGHRA and YSYEKL. This CDR3 is built from 15 residues. Trimming pared 4 bases from V and 8 bases from J, leaving 18 bases between. CDR3 region: CASSPTGPRGDEQFF. The CDR3, as DNA: TGCGCCAGCAGCCCTACTGGACCCAGGGGAGATGAGCAGTTCTTC.

V and J are TRBV6-2 or TRBV6-3 and TRBJ1-5; D ambiguous. Germline lookup yields CDR1 MNHEY and CDR2 SVGEGT. V was shortened by 5 bases and J by 10 bases, with 12 bases between the two germline ends. The CDR3 extends over 12 amino acids. CDR3 loop: CASSKATYPQHF. DNA for the CDR3: TGTGCCAGCAGTAAAGCGACATACCCCCAGCATTTT.

Only a few counts were recorded for this clonotype. The genes are TRBV28 and TRBJ2-4, with D maybe TRBD1 (6 bases). Germline CDR1 and CDR2: MDHEN and SYDVKM. There are 13 residues in the CDR3. V lost 5 bases and J 3 bases, leaving 8 bases between the germline ends. The CDR3 DNA reads as TGTGCCAGCAGTACAGGGCTCAAAAACATTCAGTACTTC. Protein product: CASSTGLKNIQYF.

This sequence joins TRBV20-1 and TRBJ2-5; 11 bases are shared with TRBD2. The CDR3 totals 17 residues. Germline values: CDR1 DFQATT, CDR2 SNEGSKA (reference sequence). V shed 5 bases and J 5 bases; nucleotides not matched to a gene: 16. As DNA, the CDR3 is TGCAGTGCTCGGGCGTTTAGCGGGGGGGCCGTAGAGGAGACCCAGTACTTC. Translation: CSARAFSGGAVEETQYF.